The source of this T cell receptor beta chain is a study of blood T cell repertoires in COVID-19. Study-wide context: Italy, Spain and the United States were the sources of the convalescent and acute COVID-19 samples. The cDNA or gDNA used as material had been derived from T cells, B-cell-depleted T cells, or PBMCs.

In the original workflow: Estimated nucleated cell counts came from reference gene primer amplification. The method was immunoSEQ multiplex PCR; TCRdb's version includes in-frame clones alone and lacks a portion of them. Clone size and V and J calls were adopted from that table, with D and trimming inferred from the DNA. The sample includes some 250,000 clones, 88% of them seen just once. Germline values: CDR1 SGHAT, CDR2 FQNNGV. Germline trimming cut 7 bases from V and 4 bases from J; bases unmatched to any gene: 12. This CDR3 region has 15 residues. This chain joins TRBV11-2 and TRBJ1-2; 7 nucleotides align to TRBD1. The receptor was isolated from a human donor in a cohort sampled during active COVID-19. Source material: peripheral blood. DNA of the CDR3: TGTGCCAGCATCAACCCCGGGACAGACCCCTATGGCTACACCTTC. The encoded protein is CASINPGTDPYGYTF.